This T cell receptor beta chain was identified during a study of cytomegalovirus exposure and HLA in healthy donors. The PCR made use of 60 Vbeta and 13 Jbeta primers. Profiling relied on immunoSEQ multiplex PCR, and the TCRdb table lists in-frame clones only, not all of them. Among 130,000 or so clones listed, around 84% were seen once. The CDR3 loop spans 14 amino acids. J was trimmed by 8 bases and V by 2 bases; bases with no gene match: 5. The germline gives CDR1 MDHEN, CDR2 SYDVKM. Material for sequencing was PBMCs. The clonotype was recovered from a young woman in good health and CMV-seropositive. The chain couples TRBV28 to TRBJ1-1, with TRBD1 matching over 10 bases. The DNA for the CDR3 is TGTGCCAGCAGTTTAGAAGGGACAGGGGAGGAAGCTTTCTTT. Translated: CASSLEGTGEEAFF.